This T cell receptor beta chain was recorded in a study of fetal regulatory T cell absence and autoimmunity. At the level of the study: The IPEX patients lacked clinical diabetes but had exocrine pancreas autoimmunity. Whole-study findings and limits: Oligoclonal TCR enrichment in pancreas over cord blood reached over 95-fold for some clones.

Profiling relied on immunoSEQ multiplex PCR, and the TCRdb table lists in-frame clones only, not all of them. The sample lists approximately 94,000 clones, approximately 79% occurring once. Turning to this clone: Its antigen remains unknown.

The origin of this receptor is a male donor with IPEX syndrome. The sample taken for sequencing was pancreas tissue.

Here the CDR3 DNA reads TGTGCCAGCAGTTACTCCTATAATTCACCCCTCCACTTT. It specifies CASSYSYNSPLHF. The chain uses TRBV6-5 and TRBJ1-6, with D unclear. The germline V gene has CDR1 MNHEY and CDR2 SVGAGI. Trimming took 0 bases from V and 3 from J, leaving 0 bases between them. The CDR3 consists of 13 residues.